These 9 T cell receptor beta chains were sequenced from one sample in a study of OX40 agonist ivuxolimab in advanced cancers. Data came from immunoSEQ multiplex PCR; TCRdb stores just in-frame clones and leaves some out. The table shows around 68,000 clones, with around 90% occurring only once. The material sequenced was CD4+ or CD8+ T cells sorted from blood, taken in a trial of the OX40 agonist ivuxolimab. The receptors originated from an adult with an advanced solid tumor such as melanoma, head and neck, liver or kidney cancer.

The V gene is TRBV6-5, the J gene TRBJ1-4; TRBD1 might be the D (5 bases). V gave up 5 bases and J gave up 16 bases, with 14 bases separating them. Per germline, CDR1 MNHEY and CDR2 SVGAGI. The CDR3 is made up of 11 amino acids. The CDR3 sequence: CASSHRDASFF. The CDR3 DNA reads TGTGCCAGCAGTCACCGGGACGCCTCGTTTTTT.

The J gene is TRBJ2-7, the V gene TRBV5-6; 7 bases are shared with TRBD1. The CDR3 runs 15 residues. The germline V gene has CDR1 SGHDT and CDR2 YYEEEE. Trimming removed 5 bases from V and 2 bases from J; junction bases left unmatched: 10. DNA of the CDR3: TGTGCCAGCAGGCGAATCGACAGGGCGCCCTACGAGCAGTACTTC. Translated: CASRRIDRAPYEQYF.

The chain carries TRBV11-3 and TRBJ2-5; no clear D gene. Germline CDR1 SGHNT, CDR2 YENEEA. Trimming took 4 bases from V and 3 from J, leaving 9 bases between them. This CDR3 contains 13 residues. The DNA of the CDR3 is TGTGCCAGCAGCTGGCATTTAGAAGAGACCCAGTACTTC. It codes for CASSWHLEETQYF.

This chain links TRBV5-1 with TRBJ2-7; 11 nucleotides agree with TRBD2. The V gene's germline CDR1 is SGHRS and CDR2 YFSETQ. The CDR3 runs to 14 residues. V lost 4 bases and J lost 3; bases outside the gene matches: 3. CDR3 region: CASSGTSGNYEQYF. CDR3 bases: TGCGCCAGCAGCGGGACTAGCGGCAACTACGAGCAGTACTTC. The variable domain in full, completed from reference TRBV5-1 and TRBJ2-7, reads KAGVTQTPRYLIKTRGQQVTLSCSPISGHRSVSWYQQTPGQGLQFLFEYFSETQRNKGNFPGRFSGRQFSNSRSEMNVSTLELGDSALYLCASSGTSGNYEQYFGPGTRLTVT.

This chain joins TRBV6-5 and TRBJ2-2; D unresolved. CDR1 is MNHEY, CDR2 SVGAGI, per germline. The CDR3 is made up of 12 amino acids. V lost 5 bases, J lost 4 bases, and 5 bases lay in between. The chain's CDR3 is CASSRSTGELFF. In DNA, the CDR3 is TGTGCCAGCAGTCGGAGCACCGGGGAGCTGTTTTTT.

The rearrangement uses TRBV7-2 and TRBJ2-3; no definite D call. Per germline, CDR1 SGHTA and CDR2 FQGNSA. The CDR3 length is 11 residues. V was pared by 5 bases and J by 5 bases, with 5 bases between. The chain's CDR3 is CASSPQDTQYF. The CDR3 region has the DNA TGTGCCAGCAGCCCCCAAGATACGCAGTATTTT.

V gene TRBV19 combines with J gene TRBJ2-5, with D possibly TRBD2 on 5 matching bases. Trimming stripped 3 bases from V and 4 bases from J, with 9 bases between. Germline CDR1 and CDR2: LNHDA and SQIVND (reference sequence). The CDR3 loop spans 13 amino acids. The CDR3 nucleotides are TGTGCCAGTAGTATTTTAGCGAGAGAGACCCAGTACTTC. Residues: CASSILARETQYF.

The chain has TRBV29-1 and TRBJ2-6; D is uncertain. CDR1 is SQVTM, CDR2 ANQGSEA, per germline. The CDR3 length is 13 residues. Trimming stripped 6 bases from V and 3 bases from J, with 9 bases between. The CDR3 DNA sequence: TGCAGCGTGAGGCAGTTTGGGGCCAACGTCCTGACTTTC. Its translation is CSVRQFGANVLTF.

V gene TRBV6-5 combines with J gene TRBJ1-2; TRBD1 matches at 8 bases. Germline CDR1 and CDR2: MNHEY and SVGAGI. The CDR3 is 12 amino acids. Trimming took 6 bases from V and 8 from J; bases not matched to a gene: 5. The CDR3 spells CASRAGGLGYTF. CDR3 coding DNA: TGTGCCAGCAGGGCAGGGGGCTTGGGCTACACCTTC.